A selection of T cell receptor beta chains follows, all from one sample in a study of blood T cells in healthy people across ages. Using its own MiXCR run on the 5' RACE reads, TCRdb lists one record per CDR3 protein. The sample holds about 630,000 distinct CDR3 sequences, about 21% seen once. The sequencing sample was made of blood. The receptors were gathered from a man aged 65 to 79 in good health. Both conserved end residues are trimmed from each CDR3. Each record gives: J gene, V gene, CDR3 protein.

J gene: TRBJ1-2; V gene: TRBV6-1; CDR3 protein: ASSESRVPSGYT
J gene: TRBJ2-7; V gene: TRBV29-1; CDR3 protein: SVGRGTYEQY
J gene: TRBJ2-6; V gene: TRBV7-3; CDR3 protein: ASSLPRQGPSGANVLT
J gene: TRBJ2-7; V gene: TRBV13; CDR3 protein: ASSSQGASYEQY
J gene: TRBJ1-3; V gene: TRBV20-1; CDR3 protein: SARDLGTGGGNTIY
J gene: TRBJ2-5; V gene: TRBV12-3/TRBV12-4; CDR3 protein: ASSYRQNQETQY
J gene: TRBJ1-4; V gene: TRBV6-2/TRBV6-3; CDR3 protein: ACSTTGTGNEKLF
J gene: TRBJ2-5; V gene: TRBV3-1; CDR3 protein: ASSPEGPQETQY
J gene: TRBJ1-6; V gene: TRBV20-1; CDR3 protein: SARDSDLKVYNSPLH
J gene: TRBJ2-2; V gene: TRBV20-1; CDR3 protein: SARGGSTGELF